Listed below are T cell receptor beta chains from one sample, sequenced in a study of blood T cell repertoires in COVID-19. Using immunoSEQ multiplex PCR, the repertoire was profiled, and TCRdb retains in-frame clones only, with some absent. The sample has under 350,000 clones, approximately 83% seen once; the top ten hold about 4.2%. The specimen sequenced was PBMCs or T cells enriched from blood (not recorded which). The source of these receptors is a woman in her thirties or forties with acute COVID-19. CDR3s include the opening cysteine and the closing phenylalanine or tryptophan. D genes are given only for firm matches. Only some rows state a clone size, as once, few, many or a class for expanded clones.

D,V,size,length,J,CDR3,DNA
TRBD1,TRBV6-2/TRBV6-3,.,15,TRBJ1-5,CASSSYRGSNQPQHF,TGTGCCAGCAGTTCATACAGGGGGAGCAATCAGCCCCAGCATTTT
.,TRBV24-1,.,15,TRBJ1-1,CATSDLGGWKAEAFF,TGTGCCACCAGTGATTTGGGAGGCTGGAAGGCTGAAGCTTTCTTT
TRBD1,TRBV2,.,15,TRBJ1-6,CASRRQGSHNSPLHF,TGTGCCAGCAGGAGACAGGGTTCCCATAATTCACCCCTCCACTTT
TRBD2,TRBV2,.,13,TRBJ2-7,CASIAGGAYEQYF,TGTGCCAGCATAGCGGGGGGAGCGTACGAGCAGTACTTC
.,TRBV4-2,.,15,TRBJ2-1,CASSQDVLTIAEQFF,TGTGCCAGCAGCCAAGATGTTCTAACGATCGCTGAGCAGTTCTTC
.,TRBV7-6,.,13,TRBJ2-2,CASSFSHTGELFF,TGTGCCAGCAGCTTCTCCCACACCGGGGAGCTGTTTTTT
.,TRBV12-5,.,15,TRBJ1-1,CASGPPRGMNTEAFF,TGTGCTAGTGGTCCCCCCCGAGGAATGAACACTGAAGCTTTCTTT
.,TRBV10-3,.,12,TRBJ2-1,CAIKGGLNEQFF,TGTGCCATCAAAGGCGGACTCAATGAGCAGTTCTTC
TRBD2,TRBV7-2,.,14,TRBJ2-7,CASSFFGTNREQYF,TGTGCCAGCAGCTTCTTCGGGACTAACCGCGAGCAGTACTTC
.,TRBV9,.,13,TRBJ2-7,CASSPPSGGEQYF,TGTGCCAGCAGCCCACCGAGTGGTGGCGAGCAGTACTTC
.,TRBV29-1,few,12,TRBJ2-2,CSVGDGTGELFF,TGCAGCGTGGGAGACGGAACCGGGGAGCTGTTTTTT
.,TRBV29-1,.,13,TRBJ1-2,CSAGAGLAYGYTF,TGCAGCGCAGGGGCAGGGCTGGCCTATGGCTACACCTTC
.,TRBV12-5,.,12,TRBJ1-6,CASGDRGSPLHF,TGTGCTAGTGGTGACCGGGGTTCACCCCTCCACTTT
.,TRBV10-3,.,19,TRBJ1-5,CAISESLSGQLNSNQPQHF,TGTGCCATCAGTGAGTCATTGAGCGGACAGTTAAATAGCAATCAGCCCCAGCATTTT
TRBD1,TRBV7-8,.,15,TRBJ2-7,CASSSRTGEGYEQYF,TGTGCCAGCAGCTCCAGGACAGGGGAGGGCTACGAGCAGTACTTC
.,TRBV5-1,.,14,TRBJ2-3,CASRSIQGTDTQYF,TGCGCCAGCAGGTCAATCCAGGGCACAGATACGCAGTATTTT
.,TRBV5-1,.,14,TRBJ1-2,CASSLEQGNYGYTF,TGCGCCAGCAGCTTGGAGCAGGGGAACTATGGCTACACCTTC
.,TRBV6-2/TRBV6-3,.,19,TRBJ1-1,CASSYTPAQARLEDTEAFF,TGTGCCAGCAGTTACACCCCGGCACAGGCCCGACTAGAGGACACTGAAGCTTTCTTT
TRBD1,TRBV7-8,.,15,TRBJ2-1,CASRDLTDRGGEQFF,TGTGCCAGCAGGGACTTGACGGACAGGGGAGGTGAGCAGTTCTTC
.,TRBV2,.,15,TRBJ2-2,CASSTSGVNTGELFF,TGTGCCAGCAGTACAAGCGGAGTGAACACCGGGGAGCTGTTTTTT
.,TRBV4-2,.,13,TRBJ2-1,CASSQGKLARLFF,TGTGCCAGCAGCCAGGGTAAACTAGCACGGTTGTTCTTC
.,TRBV6-1,.,17,TRBJ1-5,CASSEASKQNSNQPQHF,TGTGCCAGCAGTGAAGCGAGTAAACAGAATAGCAATCAGCCCCAGCATTTT
.,TRBV7-9,.,13,TRBJ2-1,CASSTHGYNEQFF,TGTGCCAGCAGCACCCACGGCTACAATGAGCAGTTCTTC
.,TRBV10-1,.,16,TRBJ2-7,CASSERQEPDPDGQYF,TGCGCCAGCAGTGAGAGACAGGAACCAGATCCGGACGGGCAGTACTTC
TRBD2,TRBV2,.,16,TRBJ2-3,CASTHASGLAGDTQYF,TGTGCCAGCACCCACGCTTCGGGACTAGCCGGGGATACGCAGTATTTT
.,TRBV9,.,14,TRBJ2-3,CASSVATVADTQYF,TGTGCCAGCAGCGTAGCAACGGTGGCAGATACGCAGTATTTT
.,TRBV7-3,.,15,TRBJ2-1,CASSFLTGSYNEQFF,TGTGCCAGCAGCTTCCTAACTGGCTCCTACAATGAGCAGTTCTTC
TRBD1,TRBV27,few,14,TRBJ1-2,CASRPRDRGRGYTF,TGTGCCAGCAGACCCCGGGACAGGGGGCGAGGCTACACCTTC